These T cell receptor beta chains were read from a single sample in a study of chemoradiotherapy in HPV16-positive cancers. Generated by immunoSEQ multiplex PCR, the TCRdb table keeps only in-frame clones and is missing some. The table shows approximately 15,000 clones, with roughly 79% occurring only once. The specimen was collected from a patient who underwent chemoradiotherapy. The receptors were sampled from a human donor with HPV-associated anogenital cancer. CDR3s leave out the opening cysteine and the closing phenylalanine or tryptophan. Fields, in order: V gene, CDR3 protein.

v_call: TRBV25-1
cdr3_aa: ASSGRQGAGGELF

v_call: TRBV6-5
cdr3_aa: ASSRTGVRYEQY

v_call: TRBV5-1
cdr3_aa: ASSLALAASTIQETQY

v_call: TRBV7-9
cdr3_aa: ASSPQGARNTEAF

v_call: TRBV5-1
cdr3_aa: ASRIGSTDTQY

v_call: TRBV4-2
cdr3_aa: ASSQESAGVRNEQF

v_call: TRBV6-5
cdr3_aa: ASSYSRTGGFYGYT

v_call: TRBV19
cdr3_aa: ASSSGAGANVLT

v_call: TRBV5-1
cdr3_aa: ASTEKSGSEWGQF

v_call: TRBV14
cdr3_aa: ASSPRQGANEKLF

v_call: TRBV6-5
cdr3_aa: ASRSGTTNTGELF

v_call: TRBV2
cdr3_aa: ASSEQISGNTIY

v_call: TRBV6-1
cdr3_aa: ASSDLALTYEQY

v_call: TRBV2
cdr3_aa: ASSYFPPSNQPQH

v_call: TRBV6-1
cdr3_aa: ASLFAGTMNTEAF

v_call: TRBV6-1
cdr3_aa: ASSWTGEDEQY

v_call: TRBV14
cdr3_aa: ASRKGLADNEQF

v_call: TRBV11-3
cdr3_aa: ASSLGSSGIWETQY

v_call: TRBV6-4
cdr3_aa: ASSDGGSSYEQY

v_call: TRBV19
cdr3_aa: ASSTRGGTEAF

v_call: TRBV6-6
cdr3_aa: ASSYSLAGRYEQY

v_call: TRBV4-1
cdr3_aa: ASSQLGQGREGYT

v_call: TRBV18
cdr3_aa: ASSQDAGELF

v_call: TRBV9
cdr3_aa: ASSVLDTDTQY

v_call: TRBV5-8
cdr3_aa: ASSLEQYYEQY

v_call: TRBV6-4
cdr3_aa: ASSDSGLAGGDTGELF

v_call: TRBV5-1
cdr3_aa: ASSPQQSYEQY

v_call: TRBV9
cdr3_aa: ASSVGGDSYEQY

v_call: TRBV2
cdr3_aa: ASSELYAGNTIY

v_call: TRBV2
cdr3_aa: ASSGQEAEKLF

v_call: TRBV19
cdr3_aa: ATQNSPGRAIQY

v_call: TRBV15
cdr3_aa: ATSRDSLDSLYEQY

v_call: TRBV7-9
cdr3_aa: ASSLGEGKKTQY

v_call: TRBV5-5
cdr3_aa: ASSFSGDLKETQY

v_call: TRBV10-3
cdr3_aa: AIRDGKNPLGGELF

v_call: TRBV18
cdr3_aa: ASSPGGKDEKLF

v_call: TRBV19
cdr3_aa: ASSRTGGQSSYNEQF

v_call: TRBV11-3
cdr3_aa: ASSLGGGYNEQF

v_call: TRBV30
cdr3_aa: AGLAGGPVF

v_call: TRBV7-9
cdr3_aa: ASSLGQGTDTQY

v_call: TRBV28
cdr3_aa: ASSSEGEGNYGYT

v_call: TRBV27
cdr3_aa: ASSPLRGRGTEAF

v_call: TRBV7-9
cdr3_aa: ASSLGGSSNQPQH

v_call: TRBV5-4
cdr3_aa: ASSLGAGGPNSPLH

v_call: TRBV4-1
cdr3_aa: ASSQRGDEQF

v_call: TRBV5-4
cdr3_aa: ASSSATNEKLF

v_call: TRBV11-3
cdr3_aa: ASSKRATNTEAF

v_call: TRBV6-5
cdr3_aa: ASSPRTTEKLF

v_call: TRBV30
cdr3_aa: AWSVIPGREAF

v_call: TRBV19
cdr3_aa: ASSSRTSGISHSTDTQY